This TCR beta chain was obtained from a study of Graves' ophthalmopathy and Graves' hyperthyroidism. Study conclusions and caveats: Most thyroid-expanded clonotypes exceeding 0.001 frequency were also found in blood.

From RNA, the CDR3 regions of TCR beta chains were amplified and sequenced. Investigators did first-round RT-PCR with HTBI primers, then second-round multiplex PCR. TCRdb re-analysed the multiplex PCR reads in MiXCR, keeping a single row per CDR3 protein. Counted here are 200,000 to 250,000 distinct CDR3 sequences, roughly a fifth occurring once; the ten biggest clones make up roughly 45%. The CDR3 is made up of 15 amino acids. Germline V gene lookup returns CDR1 MDHEN and CDR2 SYDVKM. Trimming cost V 2 bases and J 2 bases, with 12 bases left between them. This clonotype showed up many times. The target antigen is unknown. Other autoimmune disease, uncontrolled infection, pregnancy and lactation led to exclusion.

This rearrangement joins TRBV28 to TRBJ2-5; D perhaps matches TRBD2 (7 bases). Sequenced material: peripheral blood. The clonotype comes from a woman in her forties or fifties with Graves' ophthalmopathy. The CDR3 is CASSLGGAGQETQYF. As DNA, the CDR3 is TGTGCCAGCAGTTTAGGGGGGGCGGGACAAGAGACCCAGTACTTC.